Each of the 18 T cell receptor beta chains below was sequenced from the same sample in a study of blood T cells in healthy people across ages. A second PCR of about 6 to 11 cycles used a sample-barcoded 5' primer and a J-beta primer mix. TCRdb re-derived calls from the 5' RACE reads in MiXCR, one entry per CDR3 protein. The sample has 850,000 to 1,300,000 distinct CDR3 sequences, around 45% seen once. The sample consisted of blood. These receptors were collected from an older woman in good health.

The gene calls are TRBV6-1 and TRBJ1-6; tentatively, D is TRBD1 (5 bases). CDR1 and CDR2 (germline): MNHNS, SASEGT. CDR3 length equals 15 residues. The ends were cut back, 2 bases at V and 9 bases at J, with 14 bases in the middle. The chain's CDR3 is CASSEMVSGASPLHF. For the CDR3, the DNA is TGTGCCAGCAGTGAAATGGTCTCTGGGGCTTCACCCCTCCACTTT.

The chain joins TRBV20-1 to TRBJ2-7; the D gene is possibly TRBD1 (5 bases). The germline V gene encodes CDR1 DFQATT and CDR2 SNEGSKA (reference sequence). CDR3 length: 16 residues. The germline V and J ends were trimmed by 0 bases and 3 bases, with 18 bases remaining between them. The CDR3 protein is CSARDPSADIDYEQYF. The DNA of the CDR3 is TGCAGTGCTAGAGATCCATCGGCGGACATCGACTACGAGCAGTACTTC.

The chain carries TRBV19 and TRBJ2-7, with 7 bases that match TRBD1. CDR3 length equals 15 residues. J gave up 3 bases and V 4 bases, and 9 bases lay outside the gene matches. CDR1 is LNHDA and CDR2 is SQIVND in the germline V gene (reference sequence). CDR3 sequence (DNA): TGTGCCAGTAGTACCGCCTGGGACAGAGACTACGAGCAGTACTTC. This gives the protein CASSTAWDRDYEQYF.

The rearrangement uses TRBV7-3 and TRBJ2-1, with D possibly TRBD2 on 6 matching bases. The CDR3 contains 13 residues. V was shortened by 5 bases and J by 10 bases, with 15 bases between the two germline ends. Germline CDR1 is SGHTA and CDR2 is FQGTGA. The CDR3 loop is CASSPGTPGEQFF. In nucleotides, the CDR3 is TGTGCCAGCAGCCCTGGGACTCCGGGAGAGCAGTTCTTC.

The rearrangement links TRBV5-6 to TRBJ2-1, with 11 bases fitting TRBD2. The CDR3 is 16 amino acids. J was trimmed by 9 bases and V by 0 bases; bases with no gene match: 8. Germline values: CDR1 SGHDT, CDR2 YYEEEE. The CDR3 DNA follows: TGTGCCAGCAGCTTGGAGTCCGTAGCGGGAGGGAGTGAGCAGTTCTTC. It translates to CASSLESVAGGSEQFF.

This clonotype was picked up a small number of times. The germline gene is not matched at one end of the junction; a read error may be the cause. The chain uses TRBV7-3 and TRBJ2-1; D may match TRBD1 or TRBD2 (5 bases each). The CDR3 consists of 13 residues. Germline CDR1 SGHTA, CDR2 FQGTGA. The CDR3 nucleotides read TGTGTCAGCAGGCAAGGGGTGGGGACTGAGCAGTTCTTC. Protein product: CVSRQGVGTEQFF.

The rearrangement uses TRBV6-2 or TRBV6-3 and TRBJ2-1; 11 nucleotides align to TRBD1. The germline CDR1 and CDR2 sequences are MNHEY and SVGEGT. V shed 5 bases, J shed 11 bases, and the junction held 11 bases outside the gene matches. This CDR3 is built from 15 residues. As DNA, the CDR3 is TGTGCCAGCAGTCGTTCCGGGACAGGGGGTCCGAAGCAGTTCTTC. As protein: CASSRSGTGGPKQFF.

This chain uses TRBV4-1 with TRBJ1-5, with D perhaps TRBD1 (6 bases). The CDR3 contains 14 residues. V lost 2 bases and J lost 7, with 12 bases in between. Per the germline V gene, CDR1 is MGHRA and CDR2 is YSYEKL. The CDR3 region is CASSQNRVLQPQHF. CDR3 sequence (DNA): TGCGCCAGCAGCCAAAACAGGGTGTTACAGCCCCAGCATTTT.

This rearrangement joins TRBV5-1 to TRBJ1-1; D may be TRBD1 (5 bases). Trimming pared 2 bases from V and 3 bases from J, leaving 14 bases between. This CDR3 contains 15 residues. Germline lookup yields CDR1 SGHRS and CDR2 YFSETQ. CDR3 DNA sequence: TGCGCCAGCAGCTTCTTGGGGGGTGCGGACACTGAAGCTTTCTTT. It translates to CASSFLGGADTEAFF.

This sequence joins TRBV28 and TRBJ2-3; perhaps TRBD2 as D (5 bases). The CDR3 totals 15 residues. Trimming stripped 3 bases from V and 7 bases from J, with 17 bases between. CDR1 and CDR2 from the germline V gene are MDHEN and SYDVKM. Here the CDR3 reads CASSFWQDGKNTQYF. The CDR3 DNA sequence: TGTGCCAGCAGTTTTTGGCAGGACGGGAAAAATACGCAGTATTTT.

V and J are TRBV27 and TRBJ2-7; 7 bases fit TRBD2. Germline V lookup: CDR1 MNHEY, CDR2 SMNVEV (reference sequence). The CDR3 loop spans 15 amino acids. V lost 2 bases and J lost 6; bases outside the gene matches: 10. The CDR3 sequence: CASSLQLSSGGEQYF. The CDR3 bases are TGTGCCAGCAGTTTACAGCTATCTAGCGGAGGCGAGCAGTACTTC.

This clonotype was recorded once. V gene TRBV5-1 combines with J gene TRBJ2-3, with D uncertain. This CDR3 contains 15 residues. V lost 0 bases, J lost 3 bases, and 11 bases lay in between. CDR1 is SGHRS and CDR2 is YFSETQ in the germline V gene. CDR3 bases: TGCGCCAGCAGCTTGGCTGTCCGACCGACAGATACGCAGTATTTT. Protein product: CASSLAVRPTDTQYF.

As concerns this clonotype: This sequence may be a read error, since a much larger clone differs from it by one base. The CDR3 DNA is TGTGCCAGCAGCCCCGGACAGGGAATAGAGACCCGGTACTTC. Translated, it gives CASSPGQGIETRYF. The chain combines TRBV9 with TRBJ2-5; TRBD1 agrees at 8 bases. CDR1 is SGDLS, CDR2 YYNGEE, per germline. CDR3 length: 14 residues.

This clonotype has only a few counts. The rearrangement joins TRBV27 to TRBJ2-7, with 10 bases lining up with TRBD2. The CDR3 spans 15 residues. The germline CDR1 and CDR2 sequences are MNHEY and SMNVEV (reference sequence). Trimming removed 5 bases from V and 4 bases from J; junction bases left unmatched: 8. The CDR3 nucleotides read TGTGCCAGCAGTATCCGGACTAGCGGCGAATACGAGCAGTACTTC. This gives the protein CASSIRTSGEYEQYF.

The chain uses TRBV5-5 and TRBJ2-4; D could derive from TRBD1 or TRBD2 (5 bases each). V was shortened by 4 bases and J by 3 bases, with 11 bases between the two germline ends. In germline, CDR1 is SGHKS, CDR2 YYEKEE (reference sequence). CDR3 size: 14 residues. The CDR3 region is CASSLGPNKNIQYF. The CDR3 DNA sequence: TGTGCCAGCAGCCTGGGACCGAACAAAAACATTCAGTACTTC.

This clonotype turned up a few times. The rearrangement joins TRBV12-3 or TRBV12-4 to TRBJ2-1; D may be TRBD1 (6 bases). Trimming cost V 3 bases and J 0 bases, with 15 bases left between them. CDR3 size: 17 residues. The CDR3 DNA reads TGTGCCAGCAGTTTGGGGGCCGGGCGCAGCTCCTACAATGAGCAGTTCTTC. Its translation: CASSLGAGRSSYNEQFF.

The CDR3 bases are TGTGCCAGCATTAGATTCGGAGAGACCCAGTACTTC. Protein sequence: CASIRFGETQYF. The chain carries TRBV6-1 and TRBJ2-5, with no clear D. V was trimmed by 7 bases and J by 4 bases, leaving 10 bases between them. The CDR3 runs 12 residues. Per germline, CDR1 MNHNS and CDR2 SASEGT.

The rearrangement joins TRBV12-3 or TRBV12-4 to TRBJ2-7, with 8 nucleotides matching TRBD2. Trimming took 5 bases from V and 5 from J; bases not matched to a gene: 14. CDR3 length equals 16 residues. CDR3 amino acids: CASSLSGTMGGHEQYF. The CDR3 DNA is TGTGCCAGCAGTCTTAGCGGGACCATGGGCGGCCACGAGCAGTACTTC.